The present TCR beta chain was sequenced within a study of cytotoxic CD8 clonotypes in ibrutinib-treated CLL. As for the study in general: There were, on average, roughly 260,000 productive templates and around 90,000 productive rearrangements per sample. General study results and limits: Patients had baseline clonality above age-matched healthy donors, and this clonality moved with circulating CD8+ T-cell counts. Public clonotypes were seen rarely and were contracted or stable on treatment.

The planned depth of sequencing spanned 1 in 200,000 to 1 in 1 million T cells. Here immunoSEQ multiplex PCR was the method, and the copy in TCRdb shows in-frame clones only, minus some. Found here are hundreds of thousands of clones, 70% of them singletons; the top ten hold roughly 15%. CDR3 length: 13 amino acids. The V end lost 3 bases, the J end lost 5 bases, and 8 bases lay between the germline ends. The germline CDR1 and CDR2 sequences are SGHTA and FQGTGA. This clone has only one observation. What it binds is not known. Material: PBMCs, obtained after 24 months of ibrutinib treatment. This sequence originates from a human donor with chronic lymphocytic leukemia. This sequence joins TRBV7-3 and TRBJ2-1; D unclear. DNA for the CDR3: TGTGCCAGCAGCTTTGGACGGAACAATGAGCAGTTCTTC. Protein product: CASSFGRNNEQFF.